This record looks at one TCR beta chain sequence and its context. The target antigen is unknown. Thawed PBMCs were FACS-sorted into unstimulated CD4+CD25+CD127- regulatory T cells, CD4+CD25- non-regulatory cells, CD4 and CD8 cells. The V gene lost 3 bases and the J gene lost 13 bases, with 16 bases spanning the gap. This CDR3 is built from 13 residues. Germline loops: CDR1 WNHNN, CDR2 SYGVQD (reference sequence). These data come from a study of Tregs in tolerant kidney transplant recipients. The table came from immunoSEQ multiplex PCR; TCRdb's copy has only in-frame clones and leaves some out. The table lists some 88,000 clones, more than 90% of them singletons, with approximately 4.8% in the top ten. Whole-study results and caveats: Few patients were studied, so findings need validation in larger groups. Activated donor B cell expansion appeared to reveal the most relevant donor-specific TCRbeta repertoire. Biological reproducibility was not directly addressed in this study.

This clonotype was obtained from a human donor in good health. This sequence joins TRBV10-1 and TRBJ2-1, with D uncertain. Sequences were obtained from CD8+ T cells from blood. In DNA, the CDR3 is TGCGCCAGCAGTGATCGGGCTGAAGCTCCACAGTTCTTC. Amino acid sequence: CASSDRAEAPQFF.